The 18 T cell receptor beta chains below all came from one sample that was sequenced in a study of blood T cell repertoires in COVID-19. Libraries were prepared by immunoSEQ multiplex PCR; TCRdb keeps only in-frame clonotypes and omits some of them. The data show 200,000 or so clones, approximately 91% seen once. Sequencing used peripheral blood. These receptors were taken from a man aged 70-80 years with active or convalescent COVID-19.

This chain uses TRBV20-1 with TRBJ2-1; D perhaps matches TRBD2 (5 bases). The CDR3 is 18 amino acids. V was pared by 3 bases and J by 0 bases, with 21 bases between. Germline CDR1 DFQATT, CDR2 SNEGSKA (reference sequence). The CDR3 region is CSASPGLSGYSSYNEQFF. The CDR3 DNA follows: TGCAGTGCTAGTCCTGGACTTTCGGGTTATAGCTCCTACAATGAGCAGTTCTTC.

The chain couples TRBV9 to TRBJ2-2; perhaps TRBD1 as D (6 bases). V was pared by 0 bases and J by 7 bases, with 10 bases between. The CDR3 totals 14 residues. Per the germline V gene, CDR1 is SGDLS and CDR2 is YYNGEE. CDR3 protein: CASSVGTALGELFF. In nucleotides, the CDR3 is TGTGCCAGCAGCGTAGGGACAGCCCTCGGGGAGCTGTTTTTT.

This sequence joins TRBV4-3 and TRBJ1-2; tentative D call: TRBD1 (6 bases). The germline CDR1 and CDR2 sequences are LGHNA and YSLEER. The CDR3 extends over 15 amino acids. V lost 2 bases and J lost 7, with 17 bases in between. The CDR3 here is CASSQSGRGYSGYTF. The CDR3, as DNA: TGCGCCAGCAGCCAAAGTGGCAGGGGCTATTCTGGCTACACCTTC.

The table lists this clone with a few counts. The chain employs TRBV15 and TRBJ1-6; D call uncertain. The CDR3 is 14 amino acids. The germline V gene encodes CDR1 LNHNV and CDR2 YYDKDF (reference sequence). The V end lost 3 bases, the J end lost 7 bases, and 10 bases lay between the germline ends. The CDR3 protein is CATSRVAENSPLHF. The CDR3 DNA is TGTGCCACCAGCAGGGTAGCTGAGAATTCACCCCTCCACTTT.

The chain is built from TRBV21-1 and TRBJ2-1; the DNA was not compared with TRBD1, the D call given in the table. TRBV21-1 corresponds to a pseudogene. CDR3 length: 17 residues. The CDR3 reads CASSKCRQLSSYNEQFF. The CDR3 DNA reads as TGTGCCAGCAGCAAATGCAGACAGCTAAGCTCCTACAATGAGCAGTTCTTC.

V usage is TRBV2 and J usage is TRBJ2-7; TRBD2 matches 7 bases. From germline, CDR1 is SNHLY and CDR2 FYNNEI. The CDR3 has 16 amino acids. CDR3 in amino acids: CATREGLGRGAYEQYF. The CDR3 coding sequence is TGTGCAACCAGGGAGGGGCTGGGGAGGGGCGCCTACGAGCAGTACTTC.

This chain links TRBV28 with TRBJ1-5; D remains unclear. Germline-derived CDR1 and CDR2 are MDHEN and SYDVKM. Trimming stripped 6 bases from V and 3 bases from J, with 12 bases between. The CDR3 spans 14 residues. CDR3 coding DNA: TGTGCCAGCAGGTTTCCGGGGTTCAATCAGCCCCAGCATTTT. Its translation: CASRFPGFNQPQHF.

V usage is TRBV7-7 and J usage is TRBJ1-2, with D perhaps TRBD1 (6 bases). V shed 5 bases and J shed 5 bases, with 27 bases lying between them. CDR3 size: 18 residues. CDR1 is SSHAT and CDR2 is FNYEAQ in the germline V gene (reference sequence). The CDR3 DNA is TGTGCCAGCAGCCCCCTCCATAAGACAGGCCCTCTCAATTATGGCTACACCTTC. Translation: CASSPLHKTGPLNYGYTF.

The chain has TRBV5-6 and TRBJ2-2, with 9 positions matching TRBD1. CDR3 size: 17 residues. With V trimmed by 3 bases and J by 4 bases, 10 bases remained unmatched. Germline CDR1 SGHDT, CDR2 YYEEEE. The CDR3 sequence is CASSSTGQGPRTGELFF. In DNA form, the CDR3 reads TGTGCCAGCAGCTCGACGGGACAGGGACCCCGCACCGGGGAGCTGTTTTTT.

This clone occurred once. This chain joins TRBV5-1 and TRBJ2-7, with 8 bases aligning to TRBD1. This CDR3 region has 15 residues. Germline lookup yields CDR1 SGHRS and CDR2 YFSETQ. Unmatched junction bases numbered 6, after V lost 4 bases and J lost 0 bases. The CDR3 is CASSPGQGPSYEQYF. The DNA of the CDR3 is TGCGCCAGCAGCCCCGGACAGGGACCCTCCTACGAGCAGTACTTC.

V gene TRBV19 combines with J gene TRBJ2-3, with 8 bases aligning to TRBD2. CDR1 is LNHDA, CDR2 SQIVND, per germline (reference sequence). Trimming cost V 4 bases and J 2 bases; bases outside gene matches: 8. CDR3 size: 16 residues. The CDR3 spells CASSTQGSGVTDTQYF. The CDR3 DNA reads TGTGCCAGTAGTACCCAGGGTAGCGGGGTCACAGATACGCAGTATTTT.

The V gene is TRBV28, the J gene TRBJ1-4; tentative D call: TRBD1 (6 bases). Germline V gives CDR1 MDHEN, CDR2 SYDVKM. CDR3 size: 17 residues. The ends were cut back, 3 bases at V and 8 bases at J, with 22 bases in the middle. In nucleotides, the CDR3 is TGTGCCAGCAGTTTCGGTCCGCAGGGGCTCCATGCGGAAAAACTGTTTTTT. Its protein product is CASSFGPQGLHAEKLFF.

The gene calls are TRBV11-3 and TRBJ2-3, with D possibly TRBD1 on 6 matching bases. The CDR3 sequence is 16 residues long. Germline assignment: CDR1 SGHNT and CDR2 YENEEA. Trimming left V 0 bases short and J 1 base short, with 11 bases between. As DNA, the CDR3 is TGTGCCAGCAGCTTAGATCGGGCAGGGGGCACAGATACGCAGTATTTT. Amino acids: CASSLDRAGGTDTQYF.

As DNA, the CDR3 is TGTGCCAGCAGCCAAGGGAGGGTAGACCATCGCTCTGGGGCCAACGTCCTGACTTTC. This sequence encodes CASSQGRVDHRSGANVLTF. The genes are TRBV14 and TRBJ2-6, with D possibly matching TRBD2 (6 bases). Per the germline V gene, CDR1 is SGHDN and CDR2 is FVKESK. Trimming shortened V by 1 base and J by 0 bases, and 16 bases separated the two germline ends. The CDR3 is made up of 19 amino acids.

This clone was counted once. The chain uses TRBV3-1 (or the pseudogene TRBV3-2) and TRBJ2-6, with D possibly being TRBD2 (5 bases). Trimming took off 4 bases at V and 3 bases at J, with 19 bases between the two ends. The CDR3 runs 18 residues. Germline V gene sequence: CDR1 LGHDT, CDR2 YNNKEL (reference sequence). The CDR3: CASSLASGTLDGANVLTF. CDR3 in DNA: TGTGCCAGCAGCCTTGCGTCGGGAACCCTGGATGGGGCCAACGTCCTGACTTTC.

The rearrangement links TRBV2 to TRBJ1-1; a weak D match, TRBD1 (5 bases). Per germline, CDR1 SNHLY and CDR2 FYNNEI. V was clipped by 4 bases and J by 1 base, with 10 bases between them. The CDR3 is 14 amino acids. This chain's CDR3 is CASSGFQGNTEAFF. The CDR3 nucleotides are TGTGCCAGCAGTGGGTTTCAGGGGAACACTGAAGCTTTCTTT.

This chain links TRBV2 with TRBJ1-6; maybe TRBD1 (6 bases). The ends were cut back, 7 bases at V and 9 bases at J, with 19 bases in the middle. In germline, CDR1 is SNHLY, CDR2 FYNNEI. This CDR3 is 15 amino acids long. CDR3 loop: CASILQTGVPSPLHF. In DNA, the CDR3 is TGTGCCAGCATTCTTCAGACAGGAGTCCCTTCACCCCTCCACTTT.

The chain carries TRBV2 and TRBJ2-1; 8 nucleotides match TRBD1. The CDR3 runs to 14 residues. V lost 8 bases and J lost 9; bases outside the gene matches: 12. Germline loops: CDR1 SNHLY, CDR2 FYNNEI. CDR3 in amino acids: CASGRTGQLGEQFF. The CDR3 DNA reads TGTGCCAGCGGGAGGACAGGGCAACTGGGTGAGCAGTTCTTC.